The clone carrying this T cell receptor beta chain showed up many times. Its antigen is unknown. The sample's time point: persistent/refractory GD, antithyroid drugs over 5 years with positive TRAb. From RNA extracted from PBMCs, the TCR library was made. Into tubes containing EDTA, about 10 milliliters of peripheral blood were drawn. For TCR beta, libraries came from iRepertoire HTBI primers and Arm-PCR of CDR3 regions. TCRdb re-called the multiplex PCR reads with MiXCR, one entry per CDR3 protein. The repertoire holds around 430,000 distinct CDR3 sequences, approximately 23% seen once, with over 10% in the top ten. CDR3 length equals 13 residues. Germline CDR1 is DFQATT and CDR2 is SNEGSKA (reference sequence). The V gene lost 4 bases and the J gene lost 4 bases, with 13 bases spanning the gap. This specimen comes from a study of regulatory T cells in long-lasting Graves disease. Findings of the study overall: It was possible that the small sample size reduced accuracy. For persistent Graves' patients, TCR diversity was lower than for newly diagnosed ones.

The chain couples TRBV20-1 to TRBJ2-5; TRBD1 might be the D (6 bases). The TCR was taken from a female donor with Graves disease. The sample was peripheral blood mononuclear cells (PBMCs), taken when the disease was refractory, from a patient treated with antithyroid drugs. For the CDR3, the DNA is TGCAGTGCTAACTGGCAGGGGCGAGAGACCCAGTACTTC. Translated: CSANWQGRETQYF.